This T cell receptor beta chain came from a study of blood T cells in healthy people across ages (dated by TCRdb to the mid-2010s). In terms of the full investigation: In model experiments, template switching captured roughly one uniquely barcoded TCR beta cDNA molecule for every two T cells. The study analyzed two additional independent replicas of 1 million unique cDNA reads from the same blood draw for two donors, one aged 18 to 30 and one aged 80 or older. To track age-related changes in TCR beta repertoire diversity, the study relied on deep sequencing normalized with unique cDNA molecular identifiers. The donors were split into four age groups: young (average around 15 years), middle-aged (about 40), aged (over 55) and long-lived (approximately 80). To avoid experimental bias, donors of different ages were distributed randomly across sequencing lanes.

Results and caveats for the whole study, not just this receptor: A strong correlation was found between observed TCR beta diversity and the percentage of naive T cells measured by flow cytometry. Bulk unsorted PBMC profiling prevented conclusive comparison of naive and antigen-experienced compartments. Estimates of total diversity based on one million sequenced T cells were regarded as lower bounds and as underestimates. Compared with the aged group, the long-lived group had more naive CD4+ T cells, fewer expanded clones and increased TCR diversity, suggesting age selection. Donor CMV infection status was unknown, potentially confounding age-related changes in expanded clonotypes. As age increased, observed TCR beta diversity per million T cells dropped in a roughly linear way, and a significant reduction was already evident by age about 40.

Points on this clonotype: Its antigen is still unknown. No base quality values were provided; no much bigger clone lies one nucleotide off.

Library preparation was by 5' RACE. Sequencing relied on an Illumina HiSeq 2500. A second PCR of about 7 to 12 cycles was run with a J-beta primer mix and a sample-barcoded 5' primer. Each TCR beta cDNA molecule received a unique molecular identifier from a template-switch 5' adaptor carrying 12 random nucleotides. At least 2.5 million CDR3-containing paired-end reads were obtained from each sample. All of the RNA was converted into first-strand cDNA using the Mint cDNA synthesis kit, with a TRBC-specific oligonucleotide serving as the primer. All cDNA was treated with uracil-DNA glycosylase and then went through a first 18-cycle PCR with the universal primers M1SS and BC2_uni_R. Per the original workflow: For normalization, 1 million high-quality reads, each with a distinct molecular identifier, were randomly selected from each sample. Instead of being binned into consensus sequences, reads with shared molecular identifiers were discarded. MiTCR, with a Q25 quality threshold and the strictest error-elimination algorithm, was used for CDR3 identification, clonotype clustering and error correction. A nonparametric unseen species model with Euler transformation was used to estimate a lower bound on total TCR beta diversity. TCRdb took the public reads, trimmed them with fastp at Q25, ran MiXCR for clone calling and kept in-frame beta chains. All rows with the same CDR3 protein become a single entry with the most common DNA and genes. These V and J calls are TCRdb output, not the study's own analysis. The sample has around 1.5 million distinct CDR3 sequences on record, about 31% of them singletons. The ten largest clonotypes hold approximately 10% of the sample.

The CDR3, cysteine through phenylalanine, is 17 amino acids long. Left in the record is the CDR3 DNA by itself, 51 bases read in frame from the first base. At the junction V is shortened by 5 bases and J by 0 bases; bases outside the gene matches: 7. According to the germline V gene, CDR1 reads KGHDR and CDR2 reads SFDVKD. The donors were roughly 40 Caucasian individuals from Russia, aged roughly 6 to 90 years, who were systemically healthy. Each donor gave ten milliliters of peripheral blood, drawn into EDTA-treated Vacutainer tubes. Ficoll-Paque density-gradient centrifugation was used to isolate PBMCs, with at least 6 million obtained per sample. Trizol reagent was used to extract total RNA from PBMCs, with at least 5.5 micrograms per sample. For every donor, flow cytometry on a PBMC aliquot measured the percentage of naive CD45RAhigh/CD27high T cells.

The receptor's source is a woman aged 25 to 39 in good health. The sample consisted of blood. The rearrangement joined TRBV24-1 to TRBJ2-3; TRBD2 aligns with 10 central bases. The DNA sequence is given as TGTGCCACCAGTGGCCAGACTAGCGGGCGGAGCACAGATACGCAGTATTTT. Its protein product is CATSGQTSGRSTDTQYF.